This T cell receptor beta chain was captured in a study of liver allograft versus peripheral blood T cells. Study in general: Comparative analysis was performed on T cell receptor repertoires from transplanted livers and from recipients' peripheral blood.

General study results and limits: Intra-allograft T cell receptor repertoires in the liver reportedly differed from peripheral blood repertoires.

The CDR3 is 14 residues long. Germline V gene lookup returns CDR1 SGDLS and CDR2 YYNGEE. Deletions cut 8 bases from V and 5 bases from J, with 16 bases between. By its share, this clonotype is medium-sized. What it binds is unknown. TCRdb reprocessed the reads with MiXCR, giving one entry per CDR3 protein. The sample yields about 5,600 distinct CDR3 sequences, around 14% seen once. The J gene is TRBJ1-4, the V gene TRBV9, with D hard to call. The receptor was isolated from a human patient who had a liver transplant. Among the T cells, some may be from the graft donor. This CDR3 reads CASGVGSLNEKLFF. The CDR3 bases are TGTGCCAGTGGGGTAGGGAGCCTGAATGAAAAACTGTTTTTT.